Below, 24 T cell receptor beta chains from the same sample are listed, as sequenced in a study of beta chain features in type 1 diabetes. Study results and caveats: For Type 1 diabetes patients, all four CD4+ subsets carried TCRB CDR3s that were moderately but significantly shorter.

Since all of the isolated RNA was reverse transcribed, expressed TCRB transcripts were what got sequenced. Here immunoSEQ multiplex PCR was the method, and the copy in TCRdb shows in-frame clones only, minus some. The sample shows approximately 600,000 clones, approximately 13% of them seen only once. For these receptors, no antigen is known. The specimen was naive CD4+ T cells from blood. These receptors were collected from a man aged 25-45 years with type 1 diabetes.

This clone appeared a few times. The gene calls are TRBV28 and TRBJ1-5, with D unclear. There are 14 residues in the CDR3. With 4 bases removed from V and 0 bases from J, the gap between germline ends came to 7 bases. Germline lookup yields CDR1 MDHEN and CDR2 SYDVKM. CDR3 sequence (DNA): TGTGCCAGCAGTTCGGCTGTTAGCAATCAGCCCCAGCATTTT. It translates to CASSSAVSNQPQHF.

The gene calls are TRBV5-1 and TRBJ2-7; tentative D call: TRBD2 (5 bases). CDR1 is SGHRS and CDR2 is YFSETQ in the germline V gene. The CDR3 runs 14 residues. The germline V and J ends were trimmed by 2 bases and 5 bases, with 14 bases remaining between them. CDR3 sequence (DNA): TGCGCCAGCAGCTTCGACTGGGAGAGCAACGAGCAGTACTTC. It encodes CASSFDWESNEQYF.

The chain employs TRBV9 and TRBJ2-5, with 13 nucleotides matching TRBD2. Germline CDR1 is SGDLS and CDR2 is YYNGEE. V trimming: 3 bases; J trimming: 4 bases; junction bases outside the gene matches: 9. This CDR3 has 17 residues. The CDR3, as DNA: TGTGCCAGCAGCGAGACTAGCGGGGGGCCTGTCGGAGAGACCCAGTACTTC. Encoded protein: CASSETSGGPVGETQYF.

CDR3 bases: TGTGCCAGCAGCTTAGGGATCAGGGGTACCGCAGATACGCAGTATTTT. Amino acid sequence: CASSLGIRGTADTQYF. This sequence joins TRBV7-2 and TRBJ2-3; D perhaps matches TRBD1 (6 bases). This CDR3 region has 16 residues. Germline V gene lookup returns CDR1 SGHTA and CDR2 FQGNSA. With 1 base removed from V and 4 bases from J, the gap between germline ends came to 15 bases.

There are a few counts of this clone. V and J are TRBV9 and TRBJ1-1, with unresolved D. Per the germline V gene, CDR1 is SGDLS and CDR2 is YYNGEE. Trimming stripped 7 bases from V and 0 bases from J, with 10 bases between. The CDR3 is made up of 13 amino acids. CDR3 DNA sequence: TGTGCCAGCGCGATCGACCTGAACACTGAAGCTTTCTTT. This codes for CASAIDLNTEAFF.

This clone has a handful of counts. The CDR3 nucleotides are TGTGCCAGCAGTTTATTTCCCAGTAACTATGGCTACACCTTC. This translates into CASSLFPSNYGYTF. This chain uses TRBV27 with TRBJ1-2; D is ambiguous. The CDR3 has 14 residues. V lost 1 base, J lost 1 base, and 7 bases lay in between. CDR1 and CDR2 from the germline V gene are MNHEY and SMNVEV (reference sequence).

This clone was counted only a few times. The rearrangement links TRBV23-1 to TRBJ1-6; D gene unclear. TRBV23-1 is noted as an ORF with a role that remains uncertain. The V and J ends lost 3 bases and 7 bases respectively, with 16 bases between them. The CDR3 runs to 16 residues. In DNA form, the CDR3 reads TGCGCCAGCAGTCAGGGGTCTAGAGTCGGGAATTCACCCCTCCACTTT. It codes for CASSQGSRVGNSPLHF.

The V and J genes are TRBV5-1 and TRBJ2-1; 10 positions agree with TRBD2. J lost 5 bases, V lost 4 bases, and 9 bases had no gene match. Germline assignment: CDR1 SGHRS and CDR2 YFSETQ. This CDR3 region has 16 residues. The CDR3 is CASSTSLAGANNEQFF. Written as DNA, the CDR3 is TGCGCCAGCAGCACCTCCCTAGCGGGGGCAAACAATGAGCAGTTCTTC.

This chain joins TRBV5-6 and TRBJ2-6; D is unclear. Germline V gene sequence: CDR1 SGHDT, CDR2 YYEEEE. V was clipped by 2 bases and J by 0 bases, with 6 bases between them. CDR3 size: 15 residues. The CDR3 loop is CASSFASSGANVLTF. The CDR3 bases are TGTGCCAGCAGCTTTGCCAGCTCTGGGGCCAACGTCCTGACTTTC.

Worth noting for this clone: The same CDR3 is also encoded by other DNA sequences in this sample. V and J are TRBV7-2 and TRBJ1-1, with 9 nucleotides matching TRBD1. J lost 4 bases, V lost 5 bases, and 5 bases had no gene match. CDR1 is SGHTA and CDR2 is FQGNSA in the germline V gene. The CDR3 has 14 amino acids. The CDR3 sequence: CASSPQGAGTEAFF. In DNA, the CDR3 is TGTGCCAGCAGCCCACAGGGGGCCGGCACTGAAGCTTTCTTT.

This clone was detected only a few times. The chain couples TRBV7-6 to TRBJ2-6; D is perhaps TRBD1 (6 bases). V shed 5 bases and J shed 2 bases, with 10 bases lying between them. CDR1 and CDR2 (germline): SGHVS, FNYEAQ. The CDR3 runs 15 residues. The CDR3 DNA follows: TGTGCCAGCAGCCTCCGACAGGCTGGGGCCAACGTCCTGACTTTC. It encodes CASSLRQAGANVLTF.

The chain is built from TRBV4-3 and TRBJ1-2; 8 bases agree with TRBD1. In germline, CDR1 is LGHNA, CDR2 YSLEER. This CDR3 contains 15 residues. J was trimmed by 4 bases and V by 4 bases; bases with no gene match: 8. In nucleotides, the CDR3 is TGCGCCAGCAGCCGGGACAGGAGTCTACGCTATGGCTACACCTTC. Residues: CASSRDRSLRYGYTF.

The chain recombines TRBV7-9 with TRBJ1-5, with TRBD1 matching over 9 bases. The junction had 6 bases not matched to a gene; V was cut back by 3 bases and J by 9 bases. Germline lookup yields CDR1 SEHNR and CDR2 FQNEAQ (reference sequence). The CDR3 is 14 residues long. The CDR3 is CASSLGQGNWPQHF. The CDR3, as DNA: TGTGCCAGCAGCTTGGGACAGGGCAATTGGCCCCAGCATTTT.

The chain is built from TRBV5-1 and TRBJ1-5; a possible D gene is TRBD1 (6 bases). V lost 1 base, J lost 6 bases, and 11 bases lay in between. Germline CDR1 and CDR2: SGHRS and YFSETQ. The CDR3 loop spans 14 amino acids. The CDR3, as DNA: TGCGCCAGCAGCTTGTCAGGGGCGGGTCAGCCCCAGCATTTT. Protein sequence: CASSLSGAGQPQHF.

This clone occurred a few times. V gene TRBV29-1 combines with J gene TRBJ1-1; 11 bases match TRBD1. The length of the CDR3 is 13 residues. Germline lookup yields CDR1 SQVTM and CDR2 ANQGSEA. With V trimmed by 0 bases and J by 11 bases, 5 bases remained unmatched. This CDR3 is CSVEDWTGGFAFF. The CDR3 coding sequence is TGCAGCGTTGAAGATTGGACAGGGGGCTTTGCTTTCTTT.

This clone was recorded a few times. V usage is TRBV11-2 and J usage is TRBJ2-2, with TRBD2 matching over 8 bases. The CDR3 extends over 17 amino acids. The V gene's germline CDR1 is SGHAT and CDR2 FQNNGV. After removal of 4 bases from V and 8 bases from J, the junction contained 15 bases not matched to a gene. The CDR3 here is CASSSLTGGSPGGELFF. The CDR3 region has the DNA TGTGCCAGCAGCTCCCTGACGGGGGGGTCTCCCGGTGGGGAGCTGTTTTTT. Supplemented by reference TRBV11-2 and TRBJ2-2, the full variable domain reads EAGVAQSPRYKIIEKRQSVAFWCNPISGHATLYWYQQILGQGPKLLIQFQNNGVVDDSQLPKDRFSAERLKGVDSTLKIQPAKLEDSAVYLCASSSLTGGSPGGELFFGEGSRLTVL.

There are a few counts of this clone. This sequence joins TRBV7-9 and TRBJ2-1, with D perhaps TRBD1 (5 bases). CDR1 and CDR2 from the germline V gene are SEHNR and FQNEAQ (reference sequence). This CDR3 contains 13 residues. The ends were cut back, 4 bases at V and 6 bases at J, with 10 bases in the middle. In DNA, the CDR3 is TGTGCCAGCAGCTCCGGACAATCCAATGAGCAGTTCTTC. Encoded protein: CASSSGQSNEQFF.

This clone appeared a few times. The V and J genes are TRBV7-2 and TRBJ2-7; D remains ambiguous. Germline loops: CDR1 SGHTA, CDR2 FQGNSA. V was pared by 3 bases and J by 10 bases, with 22 bases between. This CDR3 spans 15 amino acids. CDR3: CASSFSPSSKHLQYF. CDR3 nucleotides: TGTGCCAGCAGCTTTTCCCCCAGTTCTAAACACCTCCAGTACTTC.

This clone was detected only a few times. The chain employs TRBV4-3 and TRBJ2-7; 9 bases are a match to TRBD1. There are 14 residues in the CDR3. J was trimmed by 7 bases and V by 0 bases; bases with no gene match: 4. Germline V gives CDR1 LGHNA, CDR2 YSLEER. In nucleotides, the CDR3 is TGCGCCAGCAGCCAAGAGTCGACAGGGGGAGAGCAGTACTTC. Encoded protein: CASSQESTGGEQYF.

This clone was found a few times. The chain combines TRBV30 with TRBJ2-7; 10 bases are shared with TRBD1. V lost 6 bases to trimming and J lost 2 bases; unmatched junction nucleotides: 4. CDR1 and CDR2 from the germline V gene are GTSNPN and SVGIG (reference sequence). This CDR3 is built from 13 residues. CDR3 protein: CACGQGDPYEQYF. CDR3 DNA: TGTGCCTGTGGACAGGGGGACCCCTACGAGCAGTACTTC.

The chain combines TRBV10-3 with TRBJ2-4, with a weak D call TRBD2 (5 bases). Per the germline V gene, CDR1 is ENHRY and CDR2 is SYGVKD. The V and J ends lost 6 bases and 2 bases respectively, with 11 bases between them. This CDR3 comprises 14 residues. The CDR3 region is CAIRGSGSKNIQYF. As DNA, the CDR3 is TGTGCCATCAGGGGGTCGGGGTCCAAAAACATTCAGTACTTC.

The chain carries TRBV6-5 and TRBJ2-3; D is undetermined. The CDR3 has 11 residues. V lost 7 bases to trimming and J lost 7 bases, with 9 bases between them. Germline CDR1 and CDR2: MNHEY and SVGAGI. The CDR3 nucleotides read TGTGCCAGCACGGCAGGAAATACGCAGTATTTT. It encodes CASTAGNTQYF.

This chain connects TRBV9 to TRBJ2-5; D gene ambiguous. The germline V gene has CDR1 SGDLS and CDR2 YYNGEE. The CDR3 is 13 residues long. V lost 0 bases, J lost 4 bases, and 7 bases lay in between. The CDR3 protein is CASSVAPGETQYF. For the CDR3, the DNA is TGTGCCAGCAGCGTAGCGCCAGGAGAGACCCAGTACTTC.

V and J are TRBV10-3 and TRBJ1-1; 8 bases are a match to TRBD1. The CDR3 contains 13 residues. V was pared by 11 bases and J by 1 base, with 6 bases of the junction left unmatched. CDR1 is ENHRY and CDR2 is SYGVKD in the germline V gene. CDR3 loop: CAVLDRGNTEAFF. The CDR3, as DNA: TGTGCCGTACTTGACAGGGGGAACACTGAAGCTTTCTTT.